This T cell receptor (beta chain) stems from a study of regulatory T cells in long-lasting Graves disease. Described time point: persistent/refractory GD, antithyroid drugs over 5 years with positive TRAb. Making the TCR library involved RNA that had been extracted from PBMCs. CDR1 is SGHRS and CDR2 is YFSETQ in the germline V gene. The ends were cut back, 0 bases at V and 0 bases at J, with 24 bases in the middle. The CDR3 runs 20 residues. This clonotype was recorded once. Sequencing libraries for TCR beta were prepared with iRepertoire HTBI primers and Arm-PCR of CDR3 regions. TCRdb reprocessed the multiplex PCR reads via MiXCR and lists one record per CDR3 protein. The sample has around 450,000 distinct CDR3 sequences; 20% to 25% are singletons.

The clonotype was recovered from a female donor with Graves disease. The material sequenced was peripheral blood mononuclear cells (PBMCs), taken when the disease was refractory, from a patient treated with antithyroid drugs. The V and J genes are TRBV5-1 and TRBJ1-1; TRBD1 might be the D (5 bases). CDR3 nucleotide sequence: TGCGCCAGCAGCTTGGAAGAGTTTGGCGGGGGACTAAGAATGAACACTGAAGCTTTCTTT. This gives the protein CASSLEEFGGGLRMNTEAFF.